The 18 T cell receptor beta chains below all came from one sample that was sequenced in a study of T-cell memory formation after mild COVID-19. Each CDR3 protein gets one entry after TCRdb re-called the 5' RACE reads with MiXCR. There are about 170,000 distinct CDR3 sequences in the sample; 10% to 15% occur only once, and 2.5% to 3.5% lies in the top ten. The material sequenced was PBMCs or a T cell subset sorted from them (not recorded which). The receptors come from a man aged 18 to 29 who had mild COVID-19 (a few samples of this study predate the infection). Cell type and time point are not known.

This clonotype was recorded a few times. The chain combines TRBV20-1 with TRBJ1-2; D unresolved. Trimming cost V 0 bases and J 4 bases, with 3 bases left between them. The CDR3 spans 11 residues. Germline lookup yields CDR1 DFQATT and CDR2 SNEGSKA (reference sequence). The CDR3 loop reads CSAREFYGYTF. The CDR3 nucleotides are TGCAGTGCTAGAGAGTTCTATGGCTACACCTTC.

The rearrangement uses TRBV10-3 and TRBJ1-3; D may be TRBD1 (6 bases). V was cut by 4 bases and J by 4 bases, with 11 bases left in between. This CDR3 has 14 amino acids. CDR1 ENHRY and CDR2 SYGVKD come from the germline V gene. The CDR3 sequence is CAISVQGFGNTIYF. The CDR3 coding sequence is TGTGCCATCAGTGTCCAGGGGTTCGGAAACACCATATATTTT.

The chain uses TRBV5-5 and TRBJ1-2; D not resolved. The CDR3 is 14 residues long. Trimming cost V 7 bases and J 4 bases, with 17 bases left between them. Germline V gene data show CDR1 as SGHKS and CDR2 as YYEKEE (reference sequence). CDR3 in DNA: TGTGCCAGCGACTTTGTTTTAAAGGGCTATGGCTACACCTTC. It specifies CASDFVLKGYGYTF.

The rearrangement links TRBV12-3 or TRBV12-4 to TRBJ2-3; TRBD1 aligns across 10 bases. Losses at the gene ends were 5 bases for V and 6 bases for J; bases not matched to a gene: 5. The length of the CDR3 is 14 residues. The CDR3 spells CASSHRQGADTQYF. The CDR3 nucleotides are TGTGCCAGCAGTCATCGACAGGGGGCGGATACGCAGTATTTT.

This clonotype was found a few times. The V and J genes are TRBV5-1 and TRBJ2-1, with 11 nucleotides matching TRBD1. The J segment lost 7 bases and the V segment lost 1 base, leaving 7 bases of the junction unmatched. The CDR3 consists of 16 residues. Germline values: CDR1 SGHRS, CDR2 YFSETQ. CDR3 coding DNA: TGCGCCAGCAGCTTGAAGTCAGGGACAGGGGGGAATGAGCAGTTCTTC. Amino acid sequence: CASSLKSGTGGNEQFF.

This clonotype was found a few times. The chain is built from TRBV4-3 and TRBJ2-3; D gene unclear. Germline lookup yields CDR1 LGHNA and CDR2 YSLEER. V lost 0 bases and J 5 bases, leaving 9 bases between the germline ends. The CDR3 extends over 14 amino acids. CDR3 loop: CASSQDRPRDTQYF. As DNA, the CDR3 is TGCGCCAGCAGCCAAGACAGGCCCAGAGATACGCAGTATTTT.

The chain links TRBV4-3 to TRBJ2-1, with D unclear. This CDR3 has 13 amino acids. Trimming took 3 bases from V and 8 from J, leaving 11 bases between them. Germline CDR1 is LGHNA and CDR2 is YSLEER. The CDR3: CASSHRTLDEQFF. The DNA for the CDR3 is TGCGCCAGCAGCCACCGTACACTTGATGAGCAGTTCTTC.

This clonotype was counted a few times. This sequence joins TRBV7-9 and TRBJ2-1; D unclear. Per the germline V gene, CDR1 is SEHNR and CDR2 is FQNEAQ (reference sequence). The V and J ends lost 5 bases and 0 bases respectively, with 11 bases between them. The CDR3 extends over 15 amino acids. The CDR3 region has the DNA TGTGCCAGCAGCCCCACGGGTACCTCCTACAATGAGCAGTTCTTC. Its protein is CASSPTGTSYNEQFF.

The genes are TRBV6-2 or TRBV6-3 and TRBJ2-6, with 7 nucleotides matching TRBD1. Germline-derived CDR1 and CDR2 are MNHEY and SVGEGT. The CDR3 sequence is 18 residues long. The V and J ends lost 1 base and 4 bases, in that order; junction bases with no gene match: 10. The CDR3 DNA sequence: TGTGCCAGCAGTTACTTGGTTTTGAGGGGGCTCGGGGCCAACGTCCTGACTTTC. As protein: CASSYLVLRGLGANVLTF.

The chain combines TRBV7-2 with TRBJ1-2; 7 bases align to TRBD1. Per the germline V gene, CDR1 is SGHTA and CDR2 is FQGNSA. Losses at the gene ends were 5 bases for V and 6 bases for J; bases not matched to a gene: 9. The CDR3 has 14 residues. DNA of the CDR3: TGTGCCAGCAGCCCAGGGGGGGGGTGGCATGGCTACACCTTC. It specifies CASSPGGGWHGYTF.

This chain links TRBV7-9 with TRBJ2-3; D call uncertain. The CDR3 is made up of 12 amino acids. V gave up 7 bases and J gave up 3 bases, with 8 bases separating them. Germline loops: CDR1 SEHNR, CDR2 FQNEAQ (reference sequence). The DNA of the CDR3 is TGTGCCAGCACCTCCGAGACAGATACGCAGTATTTT. Its translation: CASTSETDTQYF.

In its sample, this clonotype was seen a few times. The chain combines TRBV7-2 with TRBJ1-2, with TRBD1 matching 10 bases. V was pared by 5 bases and J by 5 bases, with 14 bases of the junction left unmatched. The CDR3 covers 17 residues. Looked up from germline, CDR1 is SGHTA and CDR2 is FQGNSA. CDR3 sequence: CASSAPPGTGDRYGYTF. CDR3 nucleotide sequence: TGTGCCAGCAGCGCCCCCCCGGGGACAGGGGACCGTTATGGCTACACCTTC.

The rearrangement joins TRBV6-2 or TRBV6-3 to TRBJ2-7; 8 bases line up with TRBD1. Germline V gene data show CDR1 as MNHEY and CDR2 as SVGEGT. The CDR3 runs 14 residues. Trimming removed 7 bases from V and 7 bases from J; junction bases left unmatched: 12. The CDR3 sequence is CASNLQGTGAEQYF. CDR3 nucleotides: TGTGCCAGCAACTTACAGGGGACAGGTGCGGAGCAGTACTTC.

In this sample, this clonotype turned up a few times. CDR3 loop: CASSPSAPSGEQYF. CDR3 nucleotide sequence: TGCGCCAGCAGCCCATCGGCCCCTTCGGGCGAGCAGTACTTC. The gene calls are TRBV5-1 and TRBJ2-7, with D uncertain. The germline gives CDR1 SGHRS, CDR2 YFSETQ. The CDR3 contains 14 residues. V was pared by 4 bases and J by 6 bases, with 17 bases between.

The sample holds many counts of this clonotype. This chain uses TRBV5-1 with TRBJ2-5; TRBD1 matches at 8 bases. Looked up from germline, CDR1 is SGHRS and CDR2 is YFSETQ. V shed 3 bases and J 6 bases; nucleotides not matched to a gene: 10. CDR3 length: 15 residues. The DNA of the CDR3 is TGCGCCAGCAGCTCACCACAGGGGGAGAGGAAGACCCAGTACTTC. Its protein is CASSSPQGERKTQYF.

This clonotype was recorded a few times. The chain joins TRBV7-2 to TRBJ2-7, with unresolved D. The CDR3 sequence is 16 residues long. V lost 1 base to trimming and J lost 4 bases, with 17 bases between them. The germline V gene has CDR1 SGHTA and CDR2 FQGNSA. CDR3 region: CASSLVSGSSWYEQYF. The CDR3 coding sequence is TGTGCCAGCAGCTTAGTTTCCGGCTCCAGCTGGTACGAGCAGTACTTC.

This clonotype showed up many times. This chain links TRBV7-2 with TRBJ2-3; D is possibly TRBD2 (5 bases). CDR3 length: 14 amino acids. V lost 5 bases to trimming and J lost 2 bases, with 11 bases between them. CDR1 SGHTA and CDR2 FQGNSA come from the germline V gene. CDR3 sequence reads: CASSRGLATDTQYF. In DNA, the CDR3 is TGTGCCAGCAGCCGTGGACTGGCCACAGATACGCAGTATTTT.

In regard to this clonotype: One end of the junction is discordant with germline, which a read error may explain. CDR3 nucleotides: TGCGCCAGCAGCCCCCCGGGGGCGTTCCTGCGGCGGGTCTTT. As protein: CASSPPGAFLRRVF. The chain has TRBV5-1 and TRBJ1-1, with a tentative D call TRBD1 (6 bases). This CDR3 spans 14 amino acids. Germline lookup yields CDR1 SGHRS and CDR2 YFSETQ.